The entry below gives a single T cell receptor (beta chain) sequence along with its context. Its specificity is unknown. These data come from a study of cytomegalovirus exposure and HLA in healthy donors. On the study more broadly: An earlier analysis found under 130 million unique TCR beta sequences from around 180 million T cells. In terms of ancestry, the Caucasian-associated cluster contained roughly 80% of the roughly 360 genotyped donors.

PCR was performed using 60 Vbeta and 13 Jbeta primers. Clones were sequenced by immunoSEQ multiplex PCR, and TCRdb holds only the in-frame ones, with some missing. The sample lists roughly 140,000 clones, more than 65% occurring once. Findings and caveats of the study: A later analysis showed TCR association rates differing by HLA locus, peaking at DRB1 and lowest at HLA-C.

The CDR3 contains 15 residues. Per germline, CDR1 SGHRS and CDR2 YFSETQ. Trimming pared 4 bases from V and 1 base from J, leaving 12 bases between. Specimen: PBMCs. The V gene is TRBV5-1, the J gene TRBJ2-1; possibly TRBD1 for D (6 bases). The clonotype was recovered from a woman aged 25-40 years in good health and CMV-seronegative. The CDR3 reads CASSQGQFSYNEQFF. The CDR3 region has the DNA TGCGCCAGCAGCCAAGGACAGTTTTCCTACAATGAGCAGTTCTTC.